These 18 T cell receptor beta chains share one sample of origin, sequenced in a study of blood T cell repertoires in COVID-19. Only in-frame clones appear in the TCRdb table, and some are missing; sequencing was by immunoSEQ multiplex PCR. This table has about 430,000 clones, 70% to 90% appearing once. The sequencing sample was made of PBMCs or T cells enriched from blood (not recorded which). These TCRs come from a woman younger than 30 who had been exposed to COVID-19.

V usage is TRBV27 and J usage is TRBJ2-2; tentatively, D is TRBD2 (5 bases). Trimming stripped 8 bases from V and 6 bases from J, with 13 bases between. The germline CDR1 and CDR2 sequences are MNHEY and SMNVEV (reference sequence). The CDR3 covers 13 residues. CDR3 protein: CASREGRPGELFF. In DNA, the CDR3 is TGTGCCAGCCGGGAAGGTCGCCCCGGGGAGCTGTTTTTT.

The chain recombines TRBV29-1 with TRBJ1-5; 8 bases match TRBD1. V lost 7 bases to trimming and J lost 14 bases; unmatched junction nucleotides: 1. CDR3 length equals 8 residues. Germline CDR1 and CDR2: SQVTM and ANQGSEA. The CDR3 bases are TGCAGCGCGGACAGGGAGCATTTT. It encodes CSADREHF.

The chain joins TRBV24-1 to TRBJ2-7, with TRBD2 matching 7 bases. Germline loops: CDR1 KGHDR, CDR2 SFDVKD. The CDR3 covers 14 residues. After removal of 4 bases from V and 7 bases from J, the junction contained 9 bases not matched to a gene. CDR3 nucleotides: TGTGCCACCAGTGAGGCGGGGGATCTTGCAGAGCAGTACTTC. Translating gives CATSEAGDLAEQYF.

This clone was seen ten or more times. The chain combines TRBV28 with TRBJ1-3; 8 bases agree with TRBD1. Germline V lookup: CDR1 MDHEN, CDR2 SYDVKM. Trimming removed 3 bases from V and 3 bases from J; junction bases left unmatched: 10. The CDR3 covers 17 residues. The DNA for the CDR3 is TGTGCCAGCAGTTTGCCCGCGGACAGGGAGAGTGGAAACACCATATATTTT. Translated, it gives CASSLPADRESGNTIYF.

The rearrangement joins TRBV5-1 to TRBJ2-7; TRBD2 aligns across 13 bases. Germline assignment: CDR1 SGHRS and CDR2 YFSETQ. The CDR3 is 14 residues long. J was trimmed by 6 bases and V by 3 bases; bases with no gene match: 3. The CDR3 coding sequence is TGCGCCAGCAGCTCTGGACTAGCGGGAGTCGAGCAGTACTTC. Translating it yields CASSSGLAGVEQYF.

The chain employs TRBV5-1 and TRBJ2-3; 7 nucleotides align to TRBD2. Germline-derived CDR1 and CDR2 are SGHRS and YFSETQ. The CDR3 runs to 15 residues. V dropped 4 bases and J dropped 2; count of bases not matched to a gene: 7. The CDR3 sequence is CASSDWGLPTDTQYF. The CDR3 DNA reads as TGCGCCAGCAGCGACTGGGGACTACCCACAGATACGCAGTATTTT.

The V call is TRBV5-1, the J call TRBJ1-4; D not certain. This CDR3 spans 14 amino acids. Germline CDR1 is SGHRS and CDR2 is YFSETQ. V lost 0 bases to trimming and J lost 4 bases, with 7 bases between them. The CDR3 DNA reads as TGCGCCAGCAGCTTGGGCAGTCTTAATGAAAAACTGTTTTTT. This codes for CASSLGSLNEKLFF. Supplemented by reference TRBV5-1 and TRBJ1-4, the full variable domain reads KAGVTQTPRYLIKTRGQQVTLSCSPISGHRSVSWYQQTPGQGLQFLFEYFSETQRNKGNFPGRFSGRQFSNSRSEMNVSTLELGDSALYLCASSLGSLNEKLFFGSGTQLSVL.

This clone was observed a handful of times. The V call is TRBV2, the J call TRBJ1-5; TRBD1 aligns across 10 bases. Germline assignment: CDR1 SNHLY and CDR2 FYNNEI. This CDR3 region has 14 residues. V gave up 4 bases and J gave up 5 bases; unmatched junction bases: 2. CDR3 in DNA: TGTGCCAGCAGTGGACAGGGGGCTGATCAGCCCCAGCATTTT. Translating it yields CASSGQGADQPQHF.

The V call is TRBV18, the J call TRBJ1-2; 9 positions agree with TRBD1. Germline assignment: CDR1 KGHSH and CDR2 LQKENI. Germline trimming cut 6 bases from V and 6 bases from J; bases unmatched to any gene: 8. This CDR3 has 14 residues. The CDR3 region is CASSWTDRGDGYTF. The CDR3 region has the DNA TGTGCCAGCTCGTGGACCGACAGGGGGGATGGCTACACCTTC. Variable domain in full (rest from reference TRBV18 and TRBJ1-2): NAGVMQNPRHLVRRRGQEARLRCSPMKGHSHVYWYRQLPEEGLKFMVYLQKENIIDESGMPKERFSAEFPKEGPSILRIQQVVRGDSAAYFCASSWTDRGDGYTFGSGTRLTVV.

As for this clone: The junction shows a germline mismatch at one end, possibly a read error. J is TRBJ1-2 and V is TRBV28; tentative D call: TRBD1 (5 bases). This CDR3 region has 11 residues. Germline V gene data show CDR1 as MDHEN and CDR2 as SYDVKM. CDR3 loop: CASSLFGTVSF. CDR3 nucleotide sequence: TGTGCCAGCAGTTTATTCGGGACTGTCTCTTTC.

This CDR3 reads CASRGQATNEKLFF. The CDR3 DNA reads TGTGCCAGCAGGGGACAGGCAACTAATGAAAAACTGTTTTTT. The chain has TRBV3-1 (or the pseudogene TRBV3-2) and TRBJ1-4; 8 bases are a match to TRBD1. Germline V gene sequence: CDR1 LGHDT, CDR2 YNNKEL (reference sequence). The CDR3 is made up of 14 amino acids. Trimming removed 6 bases from V and 0 bases from J; junction bases left unmatched: 0.

Comments on this clone: A read error may be the cause here, since a much bigger clone is one base away. The gene calls are TRBV7-6 and TRBJ2-7; 7 nucleotides match TRBD1. Trimming removed 5 bases from V and 0 bases from J; junction bases left unmatched: 1. Per germline, CDR1 SGHVS and CDR2 FNYEAQ. The CDR3 is made up of 13 amino acids. The CDR3 nucleotides read TGTGCCAGCAGCCGGGACAGCTCCTACGAGCAGTACTTC. Amino acid sequence: CASSRDSSYEQYF.

The chain recombines TRBV11-3 with TRBJ2-1; TRBD2 agrees at 11 bases. The CDR3 consists of 15 residues. Per germline, CDR1 SGHNT and CDR2 YENEEA. With 3 bases clipped from V and 4 bases from J, the junction kept 2 bases outside the gene matches. In DNA form, the CDR3 reads TGTGCCAGCAGCTTTAGCGGGGGGGGGTACAATGAGCAGTTCTTC. This sequence encodes CASSFSGGGYNEQFF.

V usage is TRBV6-1 and J usage is TRBJ2-1; D is unclear. The V and J ends lost 2 bases and 15 bases respectively, with 8 bases between them. CDR3 size: 10 residues. Germline V gene data show CDR1 as MNHNS and CDR2 as SASEGT. This CDR3 is CASSESSPFF. CDR3 sequence (DNA): TGTGCCAGCAGTGAATCCTCTCCGTTCTTC.

This clone was observed a handful of times. In nucleotides, the CDR3 is TGTGCCAGCAGTGGTGCAGGGGTAGGGTCCTACGAGCAGTACTTC. Translated, it gives CASSGAGVGSYEQYF. The chain is built from TRBV2 and TRBJ2-7; D possibly corresponds to TRBD1 (6 bases). The germline V gene has CDR1 SNHLY and CDR2 FYNNEI. The CDR3 loop spans 15 amino acids. V shed 4 bases and J shed 1 base, with 14 bases lying between them.

The chain is built from TRBV15 and TRBJ2-1; D gene uncertain. Trimming shortened V by 5 bases and J by 10 bases, and 21 bases separated the two germline ends. The CDR3 spans 15 residues. The germline CDR1 and CDR2 sequences are LNHNV and YYDKDF (reference sequence). The CDR3, as DNA: TGTGCCACCAGCGGCTCCTTGTGGGCTACCCCCGAGCAGTTCTTC. Its translation: CATSGSLWATPEQFF.

The chain has TRBV5-4 and TRBJ2-1, with 10 bases fitting TRBD2. The V gene's germline CDR1 is SGHNT and CDR2 YYREEE (reference sequence). V dropped 0 bases and J dropped 8; count of bases not matched to a gene: 11. The length of the CDR3 is 17 residues. CDR3 bases: TGTGCCAGCAGCTTGGCGCGGCTAGCGGGGGATCGAGATGAGCAGTTCTTC. The encoded protein is CASSLARLAGDRDEQFF.

The rearrangement uses TRBV6-5 and TRBJ1-4; D unclear. The CDR3 has 15 amino acids. Germline V CDR1 and CDR2: MNHEY, SVGAGI. With 7 bases removed from V and 0 bases from J, the gap between germline ends came to 12 bases. Here the CDR3 reads CASKKIDATNEKLFF. The CDR3 region has the DNA TGTGCCAGCAAAAAGATAGATGCAACTAATGAAAAACTGTTTTTT.